The clone carrying this T cell receptor (beta chain) was found a few times. Its target is not known. TCRdb re-called the RT-PCR reads through MiXCR, storing one row per CDR3 protein. The data show around 710,000 distinct CDR3 sequences, approximately 15% seen once. The CDR3 consists of 15 residues. With V trimmed by 1 base and J by 6 bases, 7 bases remained unmatched. Germline V gene sequence: CDR1 LGHNA, CDR2 YSLEER. This specimen comes from a study of response to subunit inactivated influenza vaccine. Study-wide results and limits: The authors suggested that every seasonal influenza vaccination recruits few new T cells.

The chain couples TRBV4-3 to TRBJ2-7; 9 nucleotides align to TRBD2. Sequenced material: PBMCs from blood, taken 14 to 15 days before vaccination. The receptor was isolated from a man in his fifties who received an inactivated influenza vaccine. The CDR3 spells CASSQGPGLAGEQYF. In nucleotides, the CDR3 is TGCGCCAGCAGCCAAGGACCGGGACTAGCCGGCGAGCAGTACTTC.